The clone carrying this T cell receptor (beta chain) showed up just a few times. No antigen is known for it. The CDR3 has 13 residues. Germline V lookup: CDR1 MNHNS, CDR2 SASEGT. V was clipped by 7 bases and J by 3 bases, with 12 bases between them. The study ran its PCR with 60 Vbeta and 13 Jbeta primers. The assay was immunoSEQ multiplex PCR, and TCRdb's table has in-frame clones only and misses some. The data show 82,000 or so clones, 74% seen once. The sample is drawn from a study of cytomegalovirus exposure and HLA in healthy donors. The study, taken as a whole, reports: A later analysis linked a missense variant in DCLRE1C to the trimming of TCR beta V and J genes.

The origin of this receptor is a woman in her fifties or sixties in good health and CMV-seropositive. Sequencing used PBMCs. The genes are TRBV6-1 and TRBJ1-2, with a weak D call TRBD1 (5 bases). CDR3 DNA sequence: TGTGCCAGCATAGGAGGGGCATACTATGGCTACACCTTC. Translated, it gives CASIGGAYYGYTF.